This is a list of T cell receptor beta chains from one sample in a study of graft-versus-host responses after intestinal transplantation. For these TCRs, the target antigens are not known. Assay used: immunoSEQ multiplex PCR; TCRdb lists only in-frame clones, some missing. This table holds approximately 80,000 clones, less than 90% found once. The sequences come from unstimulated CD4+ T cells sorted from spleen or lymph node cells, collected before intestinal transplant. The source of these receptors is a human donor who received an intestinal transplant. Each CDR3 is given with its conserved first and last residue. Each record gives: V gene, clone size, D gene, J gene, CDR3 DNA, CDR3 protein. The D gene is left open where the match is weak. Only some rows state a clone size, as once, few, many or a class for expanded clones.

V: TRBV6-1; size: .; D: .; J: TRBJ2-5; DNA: TGTGCCAGCAGTGATCCTTGGACCCAAAAGCGGGAGACCCAGTACTTC; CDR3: CASSDPWTQKRETQYF
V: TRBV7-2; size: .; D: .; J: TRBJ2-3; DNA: TGTGCCAGCAGCTTAGCGGGGCGGTCAGATACGCAGTATTTT; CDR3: CASSLAGRSDTQYF
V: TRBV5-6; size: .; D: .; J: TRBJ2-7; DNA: TGTGCCAGCAGCTTGGATCCCCACACCTACGAGCAGTACTTC; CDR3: CASSLDPHTYEQYF
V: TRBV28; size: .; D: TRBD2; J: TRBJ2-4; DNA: TGTGCCAGCAGCCCTATAGCGGGAGGGCCAAGGAACATTCAGTACTTC; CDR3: CASSPIAGGPRNIQYF
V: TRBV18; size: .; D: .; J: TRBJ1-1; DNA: TGTGCCAGCTCACCCAATCCGACACCCATGAACACTGAAGCTTTCTTT; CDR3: CASSPNPTPMNTEAFF
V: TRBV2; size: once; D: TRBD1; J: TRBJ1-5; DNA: TGTGCCAGCAGTGAAAGGGACAGGAGTCAGCCCCAGCATTTT; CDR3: CASSERDRSQPQHF
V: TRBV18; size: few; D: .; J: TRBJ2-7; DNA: TGTGCCAGCTCACCCCAGGGAGGTAGCAGATCCTACGAGCAGTACTTC; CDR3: CASSPQGGSRSYEQYF
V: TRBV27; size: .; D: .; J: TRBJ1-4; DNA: TGTGCCAGCAGTTTATTCCAGGGTCAGGGGGAAAAACTGTTTTTT; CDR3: CASSLFQGQGEKLFF
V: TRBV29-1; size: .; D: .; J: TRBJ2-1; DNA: TGCAGCGTTGAGCCCTCCGCCGGTCCCAATGAGCAGTTCTTC; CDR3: CSVEPSAGPNEQFF
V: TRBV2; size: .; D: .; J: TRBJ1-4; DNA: TGTGCCAGCACGGCAGGTCGACGAACTAATGAAAAACTGTTTTTT; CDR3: CASTAGRRTNEKLFF
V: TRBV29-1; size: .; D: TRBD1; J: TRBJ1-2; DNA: TGCAGCGTTGCCGGGACAGGGGATGGCTACACCTTC; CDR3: CSVAGTGDGYTF
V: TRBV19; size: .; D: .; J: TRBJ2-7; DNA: TGTGCCAGTAGTATAGGCGGAACAGGGATCCACGAGCAGTACTTC; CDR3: CASSIGGTGIHEQYF
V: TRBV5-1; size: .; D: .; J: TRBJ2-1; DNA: TGCGCCAGCAGCCCGGTCAGGGCTGATGAGCAGTTCTTC; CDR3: CASSPVRADEQFF
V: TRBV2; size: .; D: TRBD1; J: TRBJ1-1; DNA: TGTGCCAGCAGTGAACGGACAGGGAACACTGAAGCTTTCTTT; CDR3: CASSERTGNTEAFF
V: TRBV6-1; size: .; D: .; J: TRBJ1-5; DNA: TGTGCCAGCAGGGGGGCAATAGGCAATCAGCCCCAGCATTTT; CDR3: CASRGAIGNQPQHF
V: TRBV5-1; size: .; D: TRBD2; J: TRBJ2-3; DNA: TGCGCCAGCAGCGCCCAGCGGGGGAGCACAGATACGCAGTATTTT; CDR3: CASSAQRGSTDTQYF
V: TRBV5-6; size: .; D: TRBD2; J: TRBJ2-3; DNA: TGTGCCAGCAGCGTACGACTAGCGGGAGGGCCCGGCACAGATACGCAGTATTTT; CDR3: CASSVRLAGGPGTDTQYF
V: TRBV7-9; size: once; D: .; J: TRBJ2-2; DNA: TGTGCCAGCAGCAGGGAGCGCGGGGAGCTGTTTTTT; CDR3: CASSRERGELFF
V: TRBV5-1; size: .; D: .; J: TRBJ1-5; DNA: TGCGCCAGCAGCTTAGAGGGACTTAGCAATCAGCCCCAGCATTTT; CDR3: CASSLEGLSNQPQHF
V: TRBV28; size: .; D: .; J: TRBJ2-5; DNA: TGTGCCAGCAGGCAGGGTGCGGAGACCCAGTACTTC; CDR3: CASRQGAETQYF
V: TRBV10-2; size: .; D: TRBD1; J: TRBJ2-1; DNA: TGCGCCAGCAATATCGGTGAGGGGGCCCTGTTCTTC; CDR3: CASNIGEGALFF
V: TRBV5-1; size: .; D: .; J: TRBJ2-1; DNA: TGCGCCAGCAGCTTGACCAGGGACAATGAGCAGTTCTTC; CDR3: CASSLTRDNEQFF
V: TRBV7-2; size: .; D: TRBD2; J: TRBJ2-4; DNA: TGTGCCAGCAGCCCTTGGGGACTAGCGGGGGACATTCAGTACTTC; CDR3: CASSPWGLAGDIQYF
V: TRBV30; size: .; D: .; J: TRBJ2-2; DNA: TGTGCCTGGAGTGTGAGAGGGCCCGGGGAGCTGTTTTTT; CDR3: CAWSVRGPGELFF
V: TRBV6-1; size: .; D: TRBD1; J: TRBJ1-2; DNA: TGTGCCAGCAGAACCAGGGGGCGAGGCTACACCTTC; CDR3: CASRTRGRGYTF
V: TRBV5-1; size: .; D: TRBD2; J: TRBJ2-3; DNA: TGCGCCAGCAGCTTGGGGCAGGGAGGGGATACGCAGTATTTT; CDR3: CASSLGQGGDTQYF
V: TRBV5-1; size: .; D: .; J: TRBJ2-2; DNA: TGCGCCAGCAGCCCATATGCGTTCGCGAACACCGGGGAGCTGTTTTTT; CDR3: CASSPYAFANTGELFF
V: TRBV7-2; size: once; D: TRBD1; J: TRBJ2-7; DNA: TGTGCCAGCAGCTTAACTTCGGGACAGGGCTACGAGCAGTACTTC; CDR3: CASSLTSGQGYEQYF
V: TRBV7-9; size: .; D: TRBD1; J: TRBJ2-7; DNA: TGTGCCAGCAGCTTAGGACAGGGGGGAGGTTACTACGAGCAGTACTTC; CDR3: CASSLGQGGGYYEQYF
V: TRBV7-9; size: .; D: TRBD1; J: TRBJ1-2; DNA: TGTGCCATCCATACCGACAGGGGAGGGGTCTATGGCTACACCTTC; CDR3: CAIHTDRGGVYGYTF
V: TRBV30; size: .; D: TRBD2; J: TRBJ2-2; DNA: TGTGCCTGGAGGGGAGGGCCCGGGGAGCTGTTTTTT; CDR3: CAWRGGPGELFF